The present T cell receptor (beta chain) was sequenced within a study of Ad26.COV2.S vaccination and SARS-CoV-2 variants. The overall study: Ad26.COV2.S shots went into the muscle once or twice, 56 days apart.

V lost 2 bases and J lost 3; bases outside the gene matches: 6. CDR3 length: 16 residues. CDR1 and CDR2 from the germline V gene are SGDLS and YYNGEE. Here immunoSEQ multiplex PCR was the method, and the copy in TCRdb shows in-frame clones only, minus some. Seen here are around 300,000 clones, around nine tenths observed once, and the top ten hold roughly 5%. The treatment: some 20 received Ad26.COV2.S at low or high dose, single or two shots; several received placebo; per-sample allocation not given. The samples were gathered on day 63 after the first injection of vaccine or placebo. Broader study findings: After vaccination, reports described spike-specific CD8+ and CD4+ T cell responses as showing substantial breadth. Vaccine and placebo recipients had similar non-spike TCR breadth.

Of note for this clone: Antigen unknown.

The rearrangement joins TRBV9 to TRBJ2-2; 8 nucleotides agree with TRBD2. The sequences come from peripheral blood, collected in a trial of Ad26.COV2.S vaccine versus placebo. The source is a person between 18 and 65 years old who received the Ad26.COV2.S COVID-19 vaccine or a placebo. CDR3 region: CASSVSAGDDTGELFF. The CDR3 region has the DNA TGTGCCAGCAGCGTCTCAGCGGGGGACGACACCGGGGAGCTGTTTTTT.